This T cell receptor (beta chain) was found in a study of cytomegalovirus exposure and HLA in healthy donors. Study summary: A subsequent analysis stated that the approximately 120 validation repertoires were run on the same platform as the approximately 610 first-cohort repertoires.

The V gene lost 4 bases and the J gene lost 4 bases, with 18 bases spanning the gap. Germline CDR1 and CDR2: SGHAT and FQNNGV. The CDR3 loop spans 16 amino acids. It was the approximately 120-subject validation cohort, separate from the roughly 700-subject first cohort, to which the donors belonged. The protocol was immunoSEQ multiplex PCR, while the TCRdb copy is restricted to in-frame clones and leaves out a portion. This table holds tens of thousands of clones, over 85% found once. With regard to this clone: What it recognizes is unknown.

Study results and limitations: The study put 150 or so TCR beta chains on its list as cytomegalovirus-associated. It was confirmed in vitro that a few of the CMV-associated chains were specific for CMV antigens.

This chain joins TRBV11-2 and TRBJ2-3; TRBD2 is a possible D gene (7 bases). The sequenced sample consisted of PBMCs. The receptor's source is a woman between 18 and 30 years old in good health and CMV-seronegative. CDR3 in DNA: TGTGCCAGCAGCTCCCGGGGCCGCGGGGGCCCAGATACGCAGTATTTT. Translated, it gives CASSSRGRGGPDTQYF.